A single sample is the source of the 13 T cell receptor beta chains below, sequenced in a study of T cell responses to AZD1222 COVID-19 vaccine. Method: immunoSEQ multiplex PCR; TCRdb's copy keeps in-frame clones and lacks some. The sample carries some 180,000 clones, approximately 92% recorded once. Specimen: peripheral blood, collected 28 days after the second dose of the MenACWY control vaccine. Receptors originate from an adult who received the MenACWY meningococcal vaccine as a control.

The genes are TRBV5-1 and TRBJ1-1, with D perhaps TRBD1 (6 bases). CDR1 and CDR2 (germline): SGHRS, YFSETQ. The CDR3 runs 18 residues. V was trimmed by 0 bases and J by 4 bases, leaving 22 bases between them. Here the CDR3 reads CASSLAVQGGGRGTEAFF. In DNA form, the CDR3 reads TGCGCCAGCAGCTTGGCCGTTCAGGGTGGGGGCCGGGGCACTGAAGCTTTCTTT. The complete variable domain, with remaining parts taken from reference TRBV5-1 and TRBJ1-1, reads KAGVTQTPRYLIKTRGQQVTLSCSPISGHRSVSWYQQTPGQGLQFLFEYFSETQRNKGNFPGRFSGRQFSNSRSEMNVSTLELGDSALYLCASSLAVQGGGRGTEAFFGQGTRLTVV.

The chain carries TRBV11-2 and TRBJ2-5; D is unclear. Trimming left V 0 bases short and J 9 bases short, with 11 bases between. CDR1 and CDR2 (germline): SGHAT, FQNNGV. This CDR3 has 13 amino acids. CDR3 nucleotide sequence: TGTGCCAGCAGCTTAGAAGGTCCTGCTCCCCAGTACTTC. Translation: CASSLEGPAPQYF.

A remark on this clone: The sample has other DNA sequences that encode this CDR3 too. The chain combines TRBV15 with TRBJ1-5; 8 bases fit TRBD1. The junction had 5 bases not matched to a gene; V was cut back by 3 bases and J by 7 bases. The length of the CDR3 is 14 residues. Germline V gene data show CDR1 as LNHNV and CDR2 as YYDKDF (reference sequence). The CDR3 bases are TGTGCCACCAGCAGGGACAGGGTCGGACAGCCCCAGCATTTT. Protein sequence: CATSRDRVGQPQHF.

This chain uses TRBV30 with TRBJ1-2; D gene uncertain. Germline V gives CDR1 GTSNPN, CDR2 SVGIG (reference sequence). The CDR3 length is 12 residues. Deletions cut 3 bases from V and 3 bases from J, with 8 bases between. The CDR3 DNA follows: TGTGCCTGGAGCGCCGGGTACTATGGCTACACCTTC. Amino acid sequence: CAWSAGYYGYTF.

This clone was found once. The chain couples TRBV20-1 to TRBJ1-1, with 8 bases matching TRBD1. This CDR3 contains 14 residues. V dropped 3 bases and J dropped 4; count of bases not matched to a gene: 7. Germline CDR1 DFQATT, CDR2 SNEGSKA (reference sequence). The CDR3 DNA sequence: TGCAGTGCTAGTCGTCAGGGGGCTCGCACTGAAGCTTTCTTT. Encoded protein: CSASRQGARTEAFF.

The genes are TRBV28 and TRBJ1-4; D call uncertain. Trimming shortened V by 5 bases and J by 7 bases, and 14 bases separated the two germline ends. There are 14 residues in the CDR3. The germline gives CDR1 MDHEN, CDR2 SYDVKM. CDR3 protein: CASSPAKGGEKLFF. CDR3 nucleotides: TGTGCCAGCAGTCCGGCAAAGGGTGGTGAAAAACTGTTTTTT. Based on the CDR3 plus reference TRBV28 and TRBJ1-4, the full variable domain is DVKVTQSSRYLVKRTGEKVFLECVQDMDHENMFWYRQDPGLGLRLIYFSYDVKMKEKGDIPEGYSVSREKKERFSLILESASTNQTSMYLCASSPAKGGEKLFFGSGTQLSVL.

The chain links TRBV6-5 to TRBJ1-6; D is perhaps TRBD1 (6 bases). This CDR3 spans 15 amino acids. Trimming removed 2 bases from V and 7 bases from J, with 12 bases in between. Germline loops: CDR1 MNHEY, CDR2 SVGAGI. The DNA for the CDR3 is TGTGCCAGCAGTTACGGAACAGGGCGGAATTCACCCCTCCACTTT. Translating gives CASSYGTGRNSPLHF.

V usage is TRBV21-1 and J usage is TRBJ1-5. TRBV21-1 is a listed pseudogene. This CDR3 comprises 18 residues. The CDR3 DNA sequence: TGTGCCAGCAGCGACCGGCCGGGACCGGGAGGACACAATCAGCCCCAGCATTTT. Amino acids: CASSDRPGPGGHNQPQHF.

The chain recombines TRBV19 with TRBJ2-7, with TRBD2 as a possible D gene (5 bases). The CDR3 runs to 14 residues. V was trimmed by 6 bases and J by 0 bases, leaving 12 bases between them. Germline-derived CDR1 and CDR2 are LNHDA and SQIVND (reference sequence). The CDR3: CASSPGVSSYEQYF. CDR3 nucleotide sequence: TGTGCCAGTAGCCCCGGGGTGAGCTCCTACGAGCAGTACTTC. Together with reference TRBV19 and TRBJ2-7, the CDR3 gives the full variable domain: DGGITQSPKYLFRKEGQNVTLSCEQNLNHDAMYWYRQDPGQGLRLIYYSQIVNDFQKGDIAEGYSVSREKKESFPLTVTSAQKNPTAFYLCASSPGVSSYEQYFGPGTRLTVT.

The chain carries TRBV2 and TRBJ2-2; possible D gene TRBD1, 6 bases. CDR3 length: 14 amino acids. Germline assignment: CDR1 SNHLY and CDR2 FYNNEI. V gave up 7 bases and J gave up 8 bases, with 17 bases separating them. The CDR3 bases are TGTGCCAGCATCCGAAATTCCAGGGGAGGGGAGCTGTTTTTT. Its translation is CASIRNSRGGELFF.

This clone has just one count. The chain carries TRBV5-4 and TRBJ1-4; 10 nucleotides agree with TRBD1. Germline V gene data show CDR1 as SGHNT and CDR2 as YYREEE (reference sequence). This CDR3 region has 14 residues. With 4 bases clipped from V and 5 bases from J, the junction kept 2 bases outside the gene matches. CDR3 coding DNA: TGTGCCAGCAGCCGGACAGGGGGAAATGAAAAACTGTTTTTT. Protein product: CASSRTGGNEKLFF.

This chain connects TRBV28 to TRBJ2-7; D is perhaps TRBD2 (5 bases). The length of the CDR3 is 14 residues. V dropped 6 bases and J dropped 3 bases, with 15 bases sitting between them. The germline V gene has CDR1 MDHEN and CDR2 SYDVKM. The CDR3 is CASRQTRFLYEQYF. The CDR3 region has the DNA TGTGCCAGCAGGCAAACTAGATTTCTCTACGAGCAGTACTTC.

J is TRBJ1-2 and V is TRBV3-1 (or the pseudogene TRBV3-2), with TRBD1 matching 7 bases. The CDR3 sequence is 14 residues long. Per the germline V gene, CDR1 is LGHDT and CDR2 is YNNKEL (reference sequence). V dropped 4 bases and J dropped 4; count of bases not matched to a gene: 6. CDR3 in amino acids: CASSPRTGAYGYTF. CDR3 bases: TGTGCCAGCAGCCCCAGGACAGGAGCCTATGGCTACACCTTC.